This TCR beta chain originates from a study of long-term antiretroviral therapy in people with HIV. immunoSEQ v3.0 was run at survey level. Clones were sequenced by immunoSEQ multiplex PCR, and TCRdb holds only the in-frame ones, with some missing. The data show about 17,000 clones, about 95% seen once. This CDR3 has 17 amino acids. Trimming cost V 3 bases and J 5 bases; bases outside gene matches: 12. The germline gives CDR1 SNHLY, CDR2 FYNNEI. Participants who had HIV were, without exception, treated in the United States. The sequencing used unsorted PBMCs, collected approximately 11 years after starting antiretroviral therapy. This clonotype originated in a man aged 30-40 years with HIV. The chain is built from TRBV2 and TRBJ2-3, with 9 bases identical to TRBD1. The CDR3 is CASSEERTGVGVDTQYF. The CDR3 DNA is TGTGCCAGCAGTGAGGAAAGGACAGGGGTCGGCGTAGATACGCAGTATTTT.